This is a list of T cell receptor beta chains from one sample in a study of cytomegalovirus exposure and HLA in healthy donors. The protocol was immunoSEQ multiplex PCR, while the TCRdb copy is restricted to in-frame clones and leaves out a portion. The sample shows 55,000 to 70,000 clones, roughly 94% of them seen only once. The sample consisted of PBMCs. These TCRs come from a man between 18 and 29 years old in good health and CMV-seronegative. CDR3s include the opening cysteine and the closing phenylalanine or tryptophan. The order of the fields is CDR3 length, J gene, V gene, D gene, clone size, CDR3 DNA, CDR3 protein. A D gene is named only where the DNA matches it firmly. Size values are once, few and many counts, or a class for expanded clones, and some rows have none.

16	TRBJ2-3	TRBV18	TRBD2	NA	TGTGCCAGCTCATCCTTAGCGGGGGCTAGCACAGATACGCAGTATTTT	CASSSLAGASTDTQYF
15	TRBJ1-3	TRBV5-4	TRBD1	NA	TGTGCCAGCAGCGCCGACAGGGGGCCTGGAAACACCATATATTTT	CASSADRGPGNTIYF
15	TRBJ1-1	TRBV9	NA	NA	TGTGCCAGCAGCGTAGGAGGGTTAGGAGACACTGAAGCTTTCTTT	CASSVGGLGDTEAFF
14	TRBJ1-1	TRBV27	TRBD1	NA	TGTGCCAGCAGTCGAGGACAGGGGTGGACTGAAGCTTTCTTT	CASSRGQGWTEAFF
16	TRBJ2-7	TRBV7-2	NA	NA	TGTGCCAGCAGCTCTTCGTGGGTAGCGTCCTCCTACGAGCAGTACTTC	CASSSSWVASSYEQYF
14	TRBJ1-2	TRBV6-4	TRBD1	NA	TGTGCCAGCAGCCCACGGACAGGGAACCATGGCTACACCTTC	CASSPRTGNHGYTF
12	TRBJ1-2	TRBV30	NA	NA	TGTGCCTGGAACAGGGATCAGGGTGGCTACACCTTC	CAWNRDQGGYTF
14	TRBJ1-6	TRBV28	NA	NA	TGTGCCAGCAGACTCCGGGACACCTATTCACCCCTCCACTTT	CASRLRDTYSPLHF
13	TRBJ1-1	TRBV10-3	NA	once	TGTGCCATCAGTGAGTCGGGGCCCGGCGAAGCTTTCTTT	CAISESGPGEAFF
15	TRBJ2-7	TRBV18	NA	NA	TGTGCCAGCTCACCACCGGAGGGCATAAACGGCGAGCAGTACTTC	CASSPPEGINGEQYF
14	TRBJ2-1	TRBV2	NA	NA	TGTGCCAGCGCCGAAGACTCCGCCTACAATGAGCAGTTCTTC	CASAEDSAYNEQFF
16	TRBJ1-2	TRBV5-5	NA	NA	TGTGCCAGCAGCTTGGGTAACAGGAGCTACACGTATGGCTACACCTTC	CASSLGNRSYTYGYTF
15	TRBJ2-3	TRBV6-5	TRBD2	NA	TGTGCCAGCAGTTACGCTAGCGGGAGCACAGATACGCAGTATTTT	CASSYASGSTDTQYF
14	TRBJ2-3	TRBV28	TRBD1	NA	TGTGCCAGCAGCCTGGGACAGGGAGGAGATACGCAGTATTTT	CASSLGQGGDTQYF
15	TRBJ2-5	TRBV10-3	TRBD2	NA	TGTGCCATCAGTGAGGCCCTAGCGGGAGGGGAGACCCAGTACTTC	CAISEALAGGETQYF
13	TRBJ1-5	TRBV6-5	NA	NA	TGTGCCAGCAGTTACCGGGGCAATCAGCCCCAGCATTTT	CASSYRGNQPQHF
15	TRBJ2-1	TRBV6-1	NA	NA	TGTGCCAGCATTAAGCGGGCCGAAACCTACAATGAGCAGTTCTTC	CASIKRAETYNEQFF